The entry that follows covers one T cell receptor (beta chain) sequence. As yet, its antigen is unknown. Specified time point: patch test 2, 6 weeks after DPC sensitization. Noted treatment: therapeutic diphenylcyclopropenone sensitization with weekly scalp DPC. Total RNA was extracted from unfractionated whole blood. This CDR3 has 19 residues. V lost 4 bases and J lost 0; bases outside the gene matches: 12. This record belongs to a study of human T cells and chemical hapten exposure. Study overall: Once 0.01% DPC had been applied to the upper back by patch test, readings were taken at 6 days. Findings and caveats of the study: PT1 expanded TCR numbers rose with patch test score.

TCRdb re-called the RACE reads with MiXCR, one entry per CDR3 protein. The sample carries around 360,000 distinct CDR3 sequences, about 6.3% recorded once. The TCR originated in a woman aged 18-29 years with alopecia areata. Some clones in this sample may be carry-over from other donors' samples. The V call is TRBV12-3 or TRBV12-4, the J call TRBJ2-6; 7 bases match TRBD1. This material consisted of whole blood, taken in connection with sensitization to the hapten diphenylcyclopropenone (DPC). The CDR3 coding sequence is TGTGCCAGCAGTTCGACAGGGCTACGAGTAAGCTCTGGGGCCAACGTCCTGACTTTC. Translation gives CASSSTGLRVSSGANVLTF.